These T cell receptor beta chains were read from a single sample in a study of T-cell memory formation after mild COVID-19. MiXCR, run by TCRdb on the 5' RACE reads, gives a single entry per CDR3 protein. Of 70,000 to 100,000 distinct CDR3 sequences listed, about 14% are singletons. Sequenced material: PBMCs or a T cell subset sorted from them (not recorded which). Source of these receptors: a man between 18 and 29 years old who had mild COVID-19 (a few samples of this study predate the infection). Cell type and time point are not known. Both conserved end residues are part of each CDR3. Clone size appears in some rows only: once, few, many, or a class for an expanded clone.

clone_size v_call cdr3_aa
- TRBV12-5 CASGFWTGGNRYF
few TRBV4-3 CASSQGQAPNYGYTF
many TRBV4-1 CASSQELRGPYEQYF
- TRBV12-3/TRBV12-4 CASSVRKDREVIGSNQPQHF
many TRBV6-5 CASGGTNTGELFF
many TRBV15 CATSRDEGRVTDTQYF
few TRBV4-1 CASSQGNTGELFF
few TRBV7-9 CASSLVRTNTDTQYF
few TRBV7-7 CASSHLAGGNNEQFF
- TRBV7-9 CASSSWTSGGSTDTQYF
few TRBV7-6 CASSLLRAHEQYF
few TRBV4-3 CASSDSGGTGELFF
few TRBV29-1 CSVIIDGYTF
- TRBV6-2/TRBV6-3 CASNGGQETQYF
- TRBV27 CASSKGAADRVTDTQYF